These 28 T cell receptor beta chains were sequenced from one sample in a study of T cell responses to AZD1222 COVID-19 vaccine. The table came from immunoSEQ multiplex PCR; TCRdb's copy has only in-frame clones and leaves some out. Of some 150,000 clones listed, 75% to 95% are singletons. The sample consisted of peripheral blood, taken on day 0 of MenACWY control vaccination. All receptors come from an adult in good health.

The chain couples TRBV7-9 to TRBJ1-6; D gene ambiguous. CDR1 SEHNR and CDR2 FQNEAQ come from the germline V gene (reference sequence). The CDR3 consists of 13 residues. Deletions cut 2 bases from V and 10 bases from J, with 9 bases between. CDR3 nucleotides: TGTGCCAGCAGCTTAATCGGAGAATCACCCCTCCACTTT. Translation gives CASSLIGESPLHF. Full variable domain (outside the CDR3, taken from reference TRBV7-9 and TRBJ1-6): DTGVSQNPRHKITKRGQNVTFRCDPISEHNRLYWYRQTLGQGPEFLTYFQNEAQLEKSRLLSDRFSAERPKGSFSTLEIQRTEQGDSAMYLCASSLIGESPLHFGNGTRLTVT.

This chain connects TRBV19 to TRBJ1-6; D gene ambiguous. This CDR3 is built from 15 residues. Germline assignment: CDR1 LNHDA and CDR2 SQIVND (reference sequence). Trimming left V 6 bases short and J 4 bases short, with 13 bases between. The CDR3 spells CASREGILYNSPLHF. The CDR3 region has the DNA TGTGCCAGTAGGGAGGGCATCCTATATAATTCACCCCTCCACTTT.

V usage is TRBV11-2 and J usage is TRBJ1-2; no clear D. The ends were cut back, 0 bases at V and 6 bases at J, with 5 bases in the middle. The germline gives CDR1 SGHAT, CDR2 FQNNGV. This CDR3 comprises 12 residues. CDR3 loop: CASSLEAHGYTF. For the CDR3, the DNA is TGTGCCAGCAGCTTAGAGGCGCATGGCTACACCTTC.

The J gene is TRBJ2-3, the V gene TRBV11-3; D is undetermined. Trimming left V 3 bases short and J 3 bases short, with 7 bases between. CDR1 is SGHNT and CDR2 is YENEEA in the germline V gene. The CDR3 extends over 13 amino acids. Here the CDR3 DNA reads TGTGCCAGCAGCTTTACAAGAACAGATACGCAGTATTTT. Translation gives CASSFTRTDTQYF.

The V and J genes are TRBV6-1 and TRBJ2-3, with 11 positions matching TRBD2. Germline-derived CDR1 and CDR2 are MNHNS and SASEGT. Trimming took 4 bases from V and 4 from J; bases not matched to a gene: 13. This CDR3 contains 18 residues. The DNA for the CDR3 is TGTGCCAGCAGTGTAGGGTTAGCGGGAGGGCCGAGCCCAGATACGCAGTATTTT. Encoded protein: CASSVGLAGGPSPDTQYF.

About this clone: Within the sample, other DNA sequences also encode this same CDR3. This rearrangement joins TRBV7-9 to TRBJ1-1; D is unclear. The CDR3 length is 13 residues. The germline CDR1 and CDR2 sequences are SEHNR and FQNEAQ (reference sequence). Trimming stripped 1 base from V and 5 bases from J, with 8 bases between. The CDR3 bases are TGTGCCAGCAGCTTAGAGGGTGGGACTGAAGCTTTCTTT. Protein product: CASSLEGGTEAFF.

The rearrangement uses TRBV14 and TRBJ2-7; TRBD1 aligns across 10 bases. The length of the CDR3 is 17 residues. Trimming at V came to 4 bases and at J to 0 bases, leaving 9 bases not matched to a gene. Germline V gene lookup returns CDR1 SGHDN and CDR2 FVKESK. In nucleotides, the CDR3 is TGTGCCAGCAGCCTCGGGACAGGGGATATCAACTCCTACGAGCAGTACTTC. Its protein is CASSLGTGDINSYEQYF.

V and J are TRBV27 and TRBJ1-1, with D maybe TRBD1 (5 bases). Germline V gene sequence: CDR1 MNHEY, CDR2 SMNVEV (reference sequence). CDR3 size: 14 residues. The V end lost 2 bases, the J end lost 1 base, and 8 bases lay between the germline ends. CDR3 sequence (DNA): TGTGCCAGCAGTTTACATACAGGGAACACTGAAGCTTTCTTT. Translating gives CASSLHTGNTEAFF.

The chain uses TRBV2 and TRBJ2-3, with no clear D. The CDR3 is made up of 14 amino acids. Looked up from germline, CDR1 is SNHLY and CDR2 is FYNNEI. V gave up 6 bases and J gave up 5 bases, with 15 bases separating them. This CDR3 is CASRFSKRQDTQYF. The CDR3 DNA sequence: TGTGCCAGCAGATTTAGCAAGAGGCAAGATACGCAGTATTTT.

The V call is TRBV2, the J call TRBJ2-7, with 10 bases identical to TRBD1. CDR1 SNHLY and CDR2 FYNNEI come from the germline V gene. CDR3 length: 13 amino acids. Trimming removed 8 bases from V and 5 bases from J; junction bases left unmatched: 6. This chain's CDR3 is CASSRDRGHEQYF. The CDR3 DNA sequence: TGTGCCAGCTCCAGGGACAGGGGTCACGAGCAGTACTTC.

This rearrangement joins TRBV27 to TRBJ2-5, with D possibly being TRBD1 (6 bases). The V gene's germline CDR1 is MNHEY and CDR2 SMNVEV (reference sequence). The CDR3 is 14 amino acids. Trimming pared 5 bases from V and 0 bases from J, leaving 10 bases between. CDR3 coding DNA: TGTGCCAGCAGTCCCCGGGACAACCAAGAGACCCAGTACTTC. It yields the protein CASSPRDNQETQYF.

This clone was counted once. This sequence joins TRBV5-5 and TRBJ2-7; no reliable D call. V lost 0 bases and J 6 bases, leaving 10 bases between the germline ends. Germline V lookup: CDR1 SGHKS, CDR2 YYEKEE (reference sequence). The CDR3 is made up of 13 amino acids. Written as DNA, the CDR3 is TGTGCCAGCAGCTTGGGCAGGAGTATCGAGCAGTACTTC. It translates to CASSLGRSIEQYF.

The rearrangement uses TRBV6-5 and TRBJ1-5; D is unresolved. The CDR3 covers 11 residues. Germline V lookup: CDR1 MNHEY, CDR2 SVGAGI. The V end lost 6 bases, the J end lost 12 bases, and 12 bases lay between the germline ends. The CDR3 reads CASSLAGIQHF. The CDR3 DNA follows: TGTGCCAGCAGCCTAGCCGGGATCCAGCATTTT.

The J gene is TRBJ1-1, the V gene TRBV6-4; TRBD1 might be the D (5 bases). In germline, CDR1 is MRHNA, CDR2 SNTAGT. The CDR3 spans 14 residues. Deletions cut 8 bases from V and 3 bases from J, with 16 bases between. This chain's CDR3 is CASRSALGDTEAFF. As DNA, the CDR3 is TGTGCCAGCCGGAGTGCTTTAGGGGACACTGAAGCTTTCTTT.

The genes are TRBV4-1 and TRBJ2-3; D not resolved. V was shortened by 0 bases and J by 2 bases, with 12 bases between the two germline ends. The CDR3 extends over 16 amino acids. Looked up from germline, CDR1 is MGHRA and CDR2 is YSYEKL. The CDR3 region is CASSQDGGGTTDTQYF. DNA for the CDR3: TGCGCCAGCAGCCAAGATGGTGGTGGTACCACAGATACGCAGTATTTT.

V is TRBV11-2 and J is TRBJ1-1; D uncertain. The CDR3 has 15 residues. Per the germline V gene, CDR1 is SGHAT and CDR2 is FQNNGV. V was clipped by 5 bases and J by 2 bases, with 15 bases between them. The chain's CDR3 is CASSLPRLRNTEAFF. CDR3 nucleotides: TGTGCCAGCAGCCTACCCCGACTGAGAAACACTGAAGCTTTCTTT.

The CDR3 coding sequence is TGTGCCAGCAGCCCTGACAGGGCCAGTGAAAAACTGTTTTTT. It translates to CASSPDRASEKLFF. V usage is TRBV28 and J usage is TRBJ1-4; TRBD1 matches at 7 bases. CDR1 MDHEN and CDR2 SYDVKM come from the germline V gene. The CDR3 has 14 residues. V gave up 6 bases and J gave up 7 bases; unmatched junction bases: 8.

The gene calls are TRBV7-9 and TRBJ1-2; tentatively, D is TRBD1 (5 bases). V lost 2 bases and J lost 6, with 19 bases in between. The CDR3 is made up of 16 amino acids. CDR1 is SEHNR, CDR2 FQNEAQ, per germline (reference sequence). The chain's CDR3 is CASSLSVGAGGDGYTF. Here the CDR3 DNA reads TGTGCCAGCAGCTTATCGGTTGGGGCAGGTGGTGATGGCTACACCTTC.

The chain links TRBV12-3 or TRBV12-4 to TRBJ2-3, with D possibly TRBD2 on 5 matching bases. The CDR3 has 13 amino acids. V gave up 2 bases and J gave up 9 bases, with 12 bases separating them. The CDR3 sequence: CASSLLTGKTQYF. The DNA of the CDR3 is TGTGCCAGCAGTTTATTAACGGGGAAAACGCAGTATTTT.

The chain has TRBV18 and TRBJ2-7, with 9 positions matching TRBD1. The length of the CDR3 is 14 residues. V lost 3 bases, J lost 2 bases, and 2 bases stayed unmatched. Germline V gives CDR1 KGHSH, CDR2 LQKENI. CDR3 residues: CASSPTGGAYEQYF. CDR3 bases: TGTGCCAGCTCACCGACAGGGGGAGCCTACGAGCAGTACTTC.

This chain connects TRBV7-9 to TRBJ1-4; D is possibly TRBD1 (6 bases). Germline V gene sequence: CDR1 SEHNR, CDR2 FQNEAQ (reference sequence). The CDR3 is made up of 15 amino acids. The V gene lost 8 bases and the J gene lost 6 bases, with 19 bases spanning the gap. The CDR3 spells CASAKRVAGDEKLFF. In DNA, the CDR3 is TGTGCCAGCGCTAAACGGGTGGCAGGGGATGAAAAACTGTTTTTT.

V and J are TRBV6-5 and TRBJ1-3; D is unresolved. From germline, CDR1 is MNHEY and CDR2 SVGAGI. The CDR3 extends over 12 amino acids. V lost 8 bases to trimming and J lost 1 base, with 6 bases between them. The CDR3 loop is CASGKSGNTIYF. CDR3 nucleotides: TGTGCCAGCGGGAAATCTGGAAACACCATATATTTT.

Note on this clone: An end of the junction does not agree with germline; a read error may underlie this. The V call is TRBV30, the J call TRBJ1-3; D gene uncertain. CDR3 length: 11 amino acids. The germline gives CDR1 GTSNPN, CDR2 SVGIG (reference sequence). Written as DNA, the CDR3 is TGCACCTCAGGAATGGGAAACACCATATATTTT. This translates into CTSGMGNTIYF.

This chain links TRBV5-1 with TRBJ2-6; no definite D call. Germline V CDR1 and CDR2: SGHRS, YFSETQ. V was shortened by 4 bases and J by 0 bases, with 11 bases between the two germline ends. The CDR3 loop spans 16 amino acids. This chain's CDR3 is CASSGNVISGANVLTF. The DNA for the CDR3 is TGCGCCAGCAGCGGTAACGTTATCTCTGGGGCCAACGTCCTGACTTTC.

As concerns this clone: Sequence at one end of the junction differs from germline and may be a read error. This sequence joins TRBV2 and TRBJ1-2; D remains ambiguous. The CDR3 totals 11 residues. Germline CDR1 SNHLY, CDR2 FYNNEI. CDR3 residues: CASSEALRENF. The DNA for the CDR3 is TGTGCCAGCAGTGAAGCGCTTCGGGAGAACTTC.

The chain has TRBV5-1 and TRBJ2-7; D might be TRBD1 (6 bases). Trimming stripped 0 bases from V and 2 bases from J, with 9 bases between. CDR3 length equals 14 residues. Per germline, CDR1 SGHRS and CDR2 YFSETQ. This chain's CDR3 is CASSLGAGAYEQYF. CDR3 sequence (DNA): TGCGCCAGCAGCTTGGGTGCAGGGGCCTACGAGCAGTACTTC.

V is TRBV3-1 (or the pseudogene TRBV3-2) and J is TRBJ2-3, with TRBD2 identical over 10 bases. With V trimmed by 1 base and J by 4 bases, 8 bases remained unmatched. The germline V gene encodes CDR1 LGHDT and CDR2 YNNKEL (reference sequence). This CDR3 region has 17 residues. The CDR3 spells CASSQVASGGAADTQYF. The CDR3 DNA sequence: TGTGCCAGCAGCCAAGTAGCCAGCGGGGGGGCGGCAGATACGCAGTATTTT.

The V and J genes are TRBV6-5 and TRBJ1-1; a possible D gene is TRBD1 (6 bases). Per germline, CDR1 MNHEY and CDR2 SVGAGI. V shed 7 bases and J shed 2 bases, with 14 bases lying between them. The CDR3 runs to 14 residues. CDR3 in DNA: TGTGCCAGCACCGAGGGGGGGGCCAACACTGAAGCTTTCTTT. It translates to CASTEGGANTEAFF.